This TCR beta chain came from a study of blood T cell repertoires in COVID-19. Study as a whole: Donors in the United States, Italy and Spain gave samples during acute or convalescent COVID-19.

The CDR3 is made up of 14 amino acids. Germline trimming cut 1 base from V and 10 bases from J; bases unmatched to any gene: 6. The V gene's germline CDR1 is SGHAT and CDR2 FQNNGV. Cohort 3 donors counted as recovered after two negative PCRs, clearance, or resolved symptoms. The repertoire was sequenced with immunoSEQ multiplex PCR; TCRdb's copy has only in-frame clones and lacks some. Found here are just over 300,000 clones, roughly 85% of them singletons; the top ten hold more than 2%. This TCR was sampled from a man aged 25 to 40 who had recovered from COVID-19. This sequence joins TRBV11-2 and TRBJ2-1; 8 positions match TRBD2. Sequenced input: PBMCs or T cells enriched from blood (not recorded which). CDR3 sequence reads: CASSLGGGSFEQFF. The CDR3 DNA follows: TGTGCCAGCAGCTTAGGCGGGGGGAGCTTCGAGCAGTTCTTC.